A selection of T cell receptor beta chains follows, all from one sample in a study of OX40 agonist ivuxolimab in advanced cancers. TCRdb's table, derived via immunoSEQ multiplex PCR, lists solely in-frame clones and lacks some. The sample carries tens of thousands of clones, approximately 92% recorded once. Here the sequenced sample was CD4+ or CD8+ T cells sorted from blood, taken in a trial of the OX40 agonist ivuxolimab. These receptors came from an adult with an advanced solid tumor such as melanoma, head and neck, liver or kidney cancer. CDR3s include the opening cysteine and the closing phenylalanine or tryptophan. Each record gives: CDR3 length, V gene, J gene, CDR3 protein.

16	TRBV15	TRBJ1-6	CATSRDIQGGNSPLHF
16	TRBV4-1	TRBJ1-5	CASSHADRGEDQPQHF
16	TRBV14	TRBJ2-7	CASSQAPEGQAYEQYF
15	TRBV7-6	TRBJ2-2	CASSLKGMGTGELFF
12	TRBV6-6	TRBJ1-2	CASTHPGYGYTF
21	TRBV12-5	TRBJ2-7	CASGLTSMTGAAVVSSYEQYF
14	TRBV4-1	TRBJ2-7	CASSQDLPTYEQYF
15	TRBV5-4	TRBJ1-2	CASSPVVDSNYGYTF
14	TRBV2	TRBJ1-5	CAGGTGEFNQPQHF
16	TRBV10-2	TRBJ2-1	CASTLARGDLYHEQFF
18	TRBV7-9	TRBJ1-3	CASSLETSYRGGGNTIYF
14	TRBV9	TRBJ2-7	CASSVDSPAYEQYF
15	TRBV6-1	TRBJ2-7	CASSDPSGGYSEQYF
17	TRBV5-6	TRBJ2-1	CASSLMTGGPFDNEQFF
16	TRBV27	TRBJ1-5	CASSYSTDRGGQPQHF
13	TRBV7-9	TRBJ2-3	CASSLALPDTQYF
16	TRBV7-6	TRBJ2-3	CASSLAPDEGTDTQYF
13	TRBV27	TRBJ1-1	CASSWSRNTEAFF
19	TRBV9	TRBJ2-1	CASSSRPGVGPIRDNEQFF
13	TRBV30	TRBJ1-3	CAWSPGGLPAIYF
12	TRBV10-1	TRBJ1-1	CASSDRGRGAFF
13	TRBV6-5	TRBJ2-7	CASRGTGAYEQYF
16	TRBV27	TRBJ1-2	CASSPSTGILNYGYTF
12	TRBV13	TRBJ2-5	CASSFFSETQYF
16	TRBV19	TRBJ1-2	CASSRAGQDTNYGYTF
13	TRBV27	TRBJ1-3	CASSSPGGNTIYF
16	TRBV6-5	TRBJ1-4	CASSYSGGATNEKLFF
16	TRBV27	TRBJ2-5	CASSPPTVEGVKTQYF
15	TRBV7-2	TRBJ1-2	CASSLIDGLNYGYTF
14	TRBV29-1	TRBJ2-3	CITSGGAGVDTQYF
13	TRBV5-6	TRBJ1-5	CASSPSSIQPQHF
12	TRBV9	TRBJ2-1	CASSAGTYEQFF
13	TRBV27	TRBJ2-1	CASSSLSYNEQFF
12	TRBV6-5	TRBJ2-2	CASSFNTGELFF
14	TRBV7-2	TRBJ2-7	CASSSEGQSYEQYF
13	TRBV19	TRBJ1-5	CASSIRGDQPQHF
18	TRBV5-1	TRBJ2-1	CASSLWGAELGAYNEQFF
16	TRBV2	TRBJ2-5	CASSEIAGTSFETQYF
15	TRBV4-3	TRBJ2-7	CASSQVPGGPYEQYF
13	TRBV6-6	TRBJ2-1	CASRDSPYNEQFF
16	TRBV7-9	TRBJ2-1	CASSPPGGKSYNEQFF
14	TRBV6-6	TRBJ2-3	CASSVGAGTDTQYF
14	TRBV5-4	TRBJ1-1	CASSHTGGNTEAFF
14	TRBV2	TRBJ2-7	CASTSRAYSYEQYF
12	TRBV27	TRBJ2-1	CASRPDYNEQFF
16	TRBV5-4	TRBJ2-2	CASSLITGRQTGELFF
15	TRBV19	TRBJ2-2	CASTMGTGGTGELFF
18	TRBV13	TRBJ2-7	CASSLGLTSGGLPYEQYF
13	TRBV27	TRBJ2-5	CASSPGPGETPYF
18	TRBV15	TRBJ2-2	CATSPSVQGGMGTGELFF
15	TRBV10-3	TRBJ1-2	CAISESTLDSYGYTF
14	TRBV27	TRBJ1-6	CASSLAQANSPLHF
13	TRBV6-5	TRBJ2-1	CASSYGTGVEQFF
14	TRBV9	TRBJ2-7	CASTSTGTDGEQYF
13	TRBV19	TRBJ1-6	CASRRGADSPLHF